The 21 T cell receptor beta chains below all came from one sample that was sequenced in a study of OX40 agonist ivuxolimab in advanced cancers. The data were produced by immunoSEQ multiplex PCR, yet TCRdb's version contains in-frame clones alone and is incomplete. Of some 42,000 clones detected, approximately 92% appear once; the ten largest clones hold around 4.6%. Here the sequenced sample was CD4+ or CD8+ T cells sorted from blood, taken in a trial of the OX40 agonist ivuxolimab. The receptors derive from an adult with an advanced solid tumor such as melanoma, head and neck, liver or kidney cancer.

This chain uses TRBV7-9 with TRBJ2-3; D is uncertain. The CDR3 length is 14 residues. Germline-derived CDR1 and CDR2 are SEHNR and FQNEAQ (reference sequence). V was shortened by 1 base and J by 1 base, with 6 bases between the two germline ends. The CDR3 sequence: CASSLVVGTDTQYF. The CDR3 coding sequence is TGTGCCAGCAGCTTAGTAGTGGGCACAGATACGCAGTATTTT.

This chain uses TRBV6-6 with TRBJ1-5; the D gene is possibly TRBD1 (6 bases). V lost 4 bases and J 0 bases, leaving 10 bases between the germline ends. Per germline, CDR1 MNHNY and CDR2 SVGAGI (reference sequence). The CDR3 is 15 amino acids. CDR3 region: CASSSDSTSNQPQHF. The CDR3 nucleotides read TGTGCCAGCAGTTCGGACAGCACTAGCAATCAGCCCCAGCATTTT.

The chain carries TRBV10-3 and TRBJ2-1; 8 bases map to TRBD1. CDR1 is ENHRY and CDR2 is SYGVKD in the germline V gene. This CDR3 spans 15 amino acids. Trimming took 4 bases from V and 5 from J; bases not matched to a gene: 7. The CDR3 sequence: CAISVGTGGNNEQFF. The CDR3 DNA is TGTGCCATCAGTGTTGGGACAGGAGGGAACAATGAGCAGTTCTTC.

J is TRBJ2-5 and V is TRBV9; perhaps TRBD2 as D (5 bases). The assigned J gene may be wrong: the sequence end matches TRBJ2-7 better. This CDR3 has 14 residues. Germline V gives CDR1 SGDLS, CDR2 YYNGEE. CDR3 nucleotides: TGTGCCAGCAGCGTAGCGCCCGGGACCTACGAGCAGTACTTC. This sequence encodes CASSVAPGTYEQYF.

The chain's CDR3 is CASSISGGDKNIQYF. The CDR3 DNA reads as TGTGCCAGTAGTATATCAGGGGGCGACAAAAACATTCAGTACTTC. The rearrangement joins TRBV19 to TRBJ2-4; 8 bases align to TRBD1. Looked up from germline, CDR1 is LNHDA and CDR2 is SQIVND (reference sequence). The CDR3 runs 15 residues. The ends lost 2 bases at V and 3 bases at J; junction bases unmatched: 3.

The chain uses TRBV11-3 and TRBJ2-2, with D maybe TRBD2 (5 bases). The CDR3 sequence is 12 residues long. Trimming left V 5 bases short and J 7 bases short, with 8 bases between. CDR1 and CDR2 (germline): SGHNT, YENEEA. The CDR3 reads CASSRAGGELFF. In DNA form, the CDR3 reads TGTGCCAGCAGCAGGGCGGGCGGGGAGCTGTTTTTT.

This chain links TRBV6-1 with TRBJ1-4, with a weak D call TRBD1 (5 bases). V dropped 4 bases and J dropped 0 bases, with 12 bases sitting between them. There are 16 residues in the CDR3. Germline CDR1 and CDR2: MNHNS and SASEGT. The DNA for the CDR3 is TGTGCCAGCAGTGGCTTGACAGCCCCAACTAATGAAAAACTGTTTTTT. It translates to CASSGLTAPTNEKLFF.

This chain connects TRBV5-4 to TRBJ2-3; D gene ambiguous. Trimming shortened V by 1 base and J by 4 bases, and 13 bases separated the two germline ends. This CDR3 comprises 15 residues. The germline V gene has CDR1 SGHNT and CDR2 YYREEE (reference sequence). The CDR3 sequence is CASSLILDIADTQYF. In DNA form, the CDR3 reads TGTGCCAGCAGCTTGATCCTAGACATAGCAGATACGCAGTATTTT.

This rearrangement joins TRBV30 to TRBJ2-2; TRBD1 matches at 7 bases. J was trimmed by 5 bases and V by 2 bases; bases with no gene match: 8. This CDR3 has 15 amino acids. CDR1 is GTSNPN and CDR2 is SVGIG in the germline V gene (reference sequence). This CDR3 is CAWSPHTGATGELFF. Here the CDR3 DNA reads TGTGCCTGGAGTCCCCACACAGGGGCGACCGGGGAGCTGTTTTTT.

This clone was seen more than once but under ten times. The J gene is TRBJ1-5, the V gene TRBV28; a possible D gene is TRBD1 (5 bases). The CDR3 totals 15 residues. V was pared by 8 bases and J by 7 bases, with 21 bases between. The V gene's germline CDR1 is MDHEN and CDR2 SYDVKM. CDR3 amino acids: CASYNGGEGRQPQHF. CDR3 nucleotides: TGTGCCAGCTATAATGGGGGAGAGGGGCGACAGCCCCAGCATTTT.

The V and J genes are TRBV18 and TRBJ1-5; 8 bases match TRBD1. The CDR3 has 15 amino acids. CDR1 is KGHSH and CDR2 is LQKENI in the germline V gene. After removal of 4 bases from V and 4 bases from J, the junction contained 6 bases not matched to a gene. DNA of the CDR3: TGTGCCAGCTCACTTTCCGGACAGGGTAATCAGCCCCAGCATTTT. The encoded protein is CASSLSGQGNQPQHF.

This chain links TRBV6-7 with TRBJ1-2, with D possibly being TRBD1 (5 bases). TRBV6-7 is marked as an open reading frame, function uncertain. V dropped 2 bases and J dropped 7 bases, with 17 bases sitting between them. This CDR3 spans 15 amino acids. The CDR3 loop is CASSYPQQSGGGYTF. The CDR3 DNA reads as TGTGCCAGCAGTTACCCCCAACAATCGGGGGGTGGCTACACCTTC.

This CDR3 is CASNRDPYGYTF. The CDR3 nucleotides are TGTGCCAGCAACAGGGATCCCTATGGCTACACCTTC. The chain joins TRBV6-1 to TRBJ1-2; maybe TRBD1 (6 bases). Germline V gene sequence: CDR1 MNHNS, CDR2 SASEGT. Trimming left V 7 bases short and J 4 bases short, with 10 bases between. The CDR3 has 12 residues.

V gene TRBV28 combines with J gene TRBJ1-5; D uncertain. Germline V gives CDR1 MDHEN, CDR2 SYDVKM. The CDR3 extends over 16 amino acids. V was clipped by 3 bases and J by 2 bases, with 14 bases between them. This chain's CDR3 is CASSFGWGPGNQPQHF. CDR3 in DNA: TGTGCCAGCAGTTTCGGTTGGGGTCCGGGCAATCAGCCCCAGCATTTT. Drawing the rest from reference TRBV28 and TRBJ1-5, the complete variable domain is DVKVTQSSRYLVKRTGEKVFLECVQDMDHENMFWYRQDPGLGLRLIYFSYDVKMKEKGDIPEGYSVSREKKERFSLILESASTNQTSMYLCASSFGWGPGNQPQHFGDGTRLSIL.

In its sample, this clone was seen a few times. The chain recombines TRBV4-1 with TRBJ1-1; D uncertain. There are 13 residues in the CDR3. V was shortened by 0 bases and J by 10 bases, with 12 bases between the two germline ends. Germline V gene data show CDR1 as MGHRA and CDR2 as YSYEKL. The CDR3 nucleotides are TGCGCCAGCAGCCAAGATCGAGAAGGGAGAGCTTTCTTT. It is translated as CASSQDREGRAFF.

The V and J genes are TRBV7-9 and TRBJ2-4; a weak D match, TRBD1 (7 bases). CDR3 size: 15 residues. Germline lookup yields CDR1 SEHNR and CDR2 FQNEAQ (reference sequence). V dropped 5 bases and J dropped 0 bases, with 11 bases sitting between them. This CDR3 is CASSPGGLAKNIQYF. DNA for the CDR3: TGTGCCAGCAGCCCAGGGGGGCTAGCCAAAAACATTCAGTACTTC.

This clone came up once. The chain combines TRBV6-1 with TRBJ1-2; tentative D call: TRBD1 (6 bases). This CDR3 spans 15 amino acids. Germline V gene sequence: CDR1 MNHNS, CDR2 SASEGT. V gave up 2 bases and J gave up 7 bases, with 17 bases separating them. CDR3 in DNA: TGTGCCAGCAGTGAAAGAAGTACAGGGTCGATTGGCTACACCTTC. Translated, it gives CASSERSTGSIGYTF.

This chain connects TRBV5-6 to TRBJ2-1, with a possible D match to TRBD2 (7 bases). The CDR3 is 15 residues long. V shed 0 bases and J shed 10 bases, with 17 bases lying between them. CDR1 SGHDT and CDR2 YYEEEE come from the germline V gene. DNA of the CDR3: TGTGCCAGCAGCTTGGCCGGGGGGCTAATAGTGGAGCAGTTCTTC. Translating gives CASSLAGGLIVEQFF. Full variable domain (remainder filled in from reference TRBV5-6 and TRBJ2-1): DAGVTQSPTHLIKTRGQQVTLRCSPKSGHDTVSWYQQALGQGPQFIFQYYEEEERQRGNFPDRFSGHQFPNYSSELNVNALLLGDSALYLCASSLAGGLIVEQFFGPGTRLTVL.

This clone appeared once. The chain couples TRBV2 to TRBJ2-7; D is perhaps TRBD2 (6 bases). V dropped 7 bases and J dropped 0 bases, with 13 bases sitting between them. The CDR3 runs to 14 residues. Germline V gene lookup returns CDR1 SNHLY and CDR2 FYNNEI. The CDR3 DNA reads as TGTGCCAGCACCCTCTGGCGGGGCTCCTACGAGCAGTACTTC. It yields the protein CASTLWRGSYEQYF.

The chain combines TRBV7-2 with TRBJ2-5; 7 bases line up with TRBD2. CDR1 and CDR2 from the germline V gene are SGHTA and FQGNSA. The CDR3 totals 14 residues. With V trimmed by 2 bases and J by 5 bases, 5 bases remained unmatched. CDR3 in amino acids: CASSLSRGWETQYF. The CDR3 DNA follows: TGTGCCAGCAGCTTATCGCGGGGGTGGGAGACCCAGTACTTC. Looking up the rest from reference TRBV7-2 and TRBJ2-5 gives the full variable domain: GAGVSQSPSNKVTEKGKDVELRCDPISGHTALYWYRQSLGQGLEFLIYFQGNSAPDKSGLPSDRFSAERTGGSVSTLTIQRTQQEDSAVYLCASSLSRGWETQYFGPGTRLLVL.

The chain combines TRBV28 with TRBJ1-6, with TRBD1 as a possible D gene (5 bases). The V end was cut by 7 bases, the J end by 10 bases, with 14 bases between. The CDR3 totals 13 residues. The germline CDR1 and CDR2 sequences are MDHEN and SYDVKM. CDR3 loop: CASNPTEGSPLHF. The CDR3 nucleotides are TGTGCCAGCAACCCGACAGAAGGCTCACCCCTCCACTTT.